This entry lists 28 T cell receptor beta chains sequenced from one sample in a study of radiation and T cells in renal cell carcinoma. Here immunoSEQ multiplex PCR was the method, and the copy in TCRdb shows in-frame clones only, minus some. This sample yields about 130,000 clones, of which roughly 90% are seen a single time; more than 10% belongs to the top ten. Time point denoted: baseline pretreatment blood. Treatment meaning: 15 Gy SBRT to primary tumor, nephrectomy 4 weeks later. Sequences were derived from blood, sampled from a patient whose treatment included radiotherapy and nephrectomy. These receptors were obtained from a woman aged 45-60 years with renal cell carcinoma.

V gene TRBV19 combines with J gene TRBJ2-1; D might be TRBD1 or TRBD2, each matching 5 bases. Trimming took 1 base from V and 4 from J, leaving 11 bases between them. The CDR3 loop spans 15 amino acids. Germline V CDR1 and CDR2: LNHDA, SQIVND (reference sequence). The CDR3 spells CASSIGRGPYNEQFF. DNA for the CDR3: TGTGCCAGTAGTATAGGTAGGGGACCATACAATGAGCAGTTCTTC.

In nucleotides, the CDR3 is TGTGCCAGCAAGCGGGGACTCCAAGAGACCCAGTACTTC. As protein: CASKRGLQETQYF. V and J are TRBV6-1 and TRBJ2-5, with 7 positions matching TRBD2. V trimming: 7 bases; J trimming: 1 base; junction bases outside the gene matches: 3. This CDR3 spans 13 amino acids. Germline V CDR1 and CDR2: MNHNS, SASEGT.

The CDR3 spells CASSNGTGAGATQYF. The CDR3 DNA reads TGTGCCAGCAGCAACGGGACAGGGGCCGGCGCGACCCAGTACTTC. The chain has TRBV9 and TRBJ2-5; 10 positions match TRBD1. J was trimmed by 7 bases and V by 4 bases; bases with no gene match: 10. In germline, CDR1 is SGDLS, CDR2 YYNGEE. The CDR3 is 15 residues long. The whole variable domain, remainder taken from reference TRBV9 and TRBJ2-5, is DSGVTQTPKHLITATGQRVTLRCSPRSGDLSVYWYQQSLDQGLQFLIQYYNGEERAKGNILERFSAQQFPDLHSELNLSSLELGDSALYFCASSNGTGAGATQYFGPGTRLLVL.

The chain recombines TRBV5-6 with TRBJ1-3, with D hard to call. Looked up from germline, CDR1 is SGHDT and CDR2 is YYEEEE. The germline V and J ends were trimmed by 2 bases and 2 bases, with 14 bases remaining between them. This CDR3 contains 16 residues. CDR3 nucleotides: TGTGCCAGCAGCTTAACCCCGGTTGGTACTGGAAACACCATATATTTT. This codes for CASSLTPVGTGNTIYF.

The rearrangement joins TRBV7-9 to TRBJ1-1; D is unresolved. V lost 2 bases to trimming and J lost 10 bases, with 14 bases between them. The germline V gene encodes CDR1 SEHNR and CDR2 FQNEAQ (reference sequence). The CDR3 runs to 13 residues. CDR3 DNA sequence: TGTGCCAGCAGCTTATCGGTCCTCACCGGAGCTTTCTTT. This translates into CASSLSVLTGAFF.

The gene calls are TRBV6-1 and TRBJ1-1, with D uncertain. Germline V lookup: CDR1 MNHNS, CDR2 SASEGT. V gave up 2 bases and J gave up 2 bases, with 12 bases separating them. This CDR3 region has 15 residues. CDR3 DNA sequence: TGTGCCAGCAGTGAATCGGGCGGCAGAAACACTGAAGCTTTCTTT. It encodes CASSESGGRNTEAFF.

CDR3 protein: CASSEPGGPNQPQHF. The DNA of the CDR3 is TGTGCCAGCAGTGAACCAGGGGGCCCCAATCAGCCCCAGCATTTT. The rearrangement joins TRBV25-1 to TRBJ1-5, with TRBD1 matching 8 bases. This CDR3 region has 15 residues. Unmatched junction bases numbered 3, after V lost 2 bases and J lost 3 bases. In germline, CDR1 is MGHDK, CDR2 SYGVNS.

This rearrangement joins TRBV6-5 to TRBJ2-1, with 9 bases identical to TRBD1. With 3 bases clipped from V and 8 bases from J, the junction kept 8 bases outside the gene matches. CDR3 size: 15 residues. Germline CDR1 MNHEY, CDR2 SVGAGI. CDR3 in DNA: TGTGCCAGCAGTTATAGGGGACAGGGCGGTCATGAGCAGTTCTTC. Encoded protein: CASSYRGQGGHEQFF.

The V and J genes are TRBV7-6 and TRBJ2-5; D is unresolved. Germline V gene sequence: CDR1 SGHVS, CDR2 FNYEAQ. V was cut by 5 bases and J by 2 bases, with 9 bases left in between. The CDR3 spans 13 residues. CDR3 region: CASSPIPQETQYF. The DNA for the CDR3 is TGTGCCAGCAGCCCGATACCACAAGAGACCCAGTACTTC.

The V and J genes are TRBV2 and TRBJ2-5; tentative D call: TRBD1 (5 bases). CDR3 length equals 15 residues. Germline assignment: CDR1 SNHLY and CDR2 FYNNEI. Trimming removed 2 bases at V and 5 bases at J, with 15 bases between. CDR3 loop: CASSESQAKRETQYF. DNA for the CDR3: TGTGCCAGCAGTGAATCACAGGCCAAAAGGGAGACCCAGTACTTC. Complete variable domain (other parts from reference TRBV2 and TRBJ2-5): EPEVTQTPSHQVTQMGQEVILRCVPISNHLYFYWYRQILGQKVEFLVSFYNNEISEKSEIFDDQFSVERPDGSNFTLKIRSTKLEDSAMYFCASSESQAKRETQYFGPGTRLLVL.

The chain links TRBV25-1 to TRBJ2-1, with 7 bases lining up with TRBD1. This CDR3 has 12 amino acids. Unmatched junction bases numbered 6, after V lost 5 bases and J lost 11 bases. Looked up from germline, CDR1 is MGHDK and CDR2 is SYGVNS. CDR3 loop: CASSLPGQKQFF. Here the CDR3 DNA reads TGTGCCAGCAGTCTGCCGGGACAGAAGCAGTTCTTC.

V is TRBV19 and J is TRBJ1-1; D unresolved. With 0 bases removed from V and 6 bases from J, the gap between germline ends came to 8 bases. The germline gives CDR1 LNHDA, CDR2 SQIVND (reference sequence). This CDR3 is built from 13 residues. DNA of the CDR3: TGTGCCAGTAGTATAGAAGGCTACGCTGAAGCTTTCTTT. It translates to CASSIEGYAEAFF.

The CDR3 reads CASSPANLAKNIQYF. CDR3 sequence (DNA): TGTGCCAGCTCACCGGCGAACCTAGCCAAAAACATTCAGTACTTC. This chain links TRBV18 with TRBJ2-4, with D unclear. The CDR3 loop spans 15 amino acids. V lost 3 bases to trimming and J lost 0 bases, with 9 bases between them. The germline V gene has CDR1 KGHSH and CDR2 LQKENI. Full variable domain (rest looked up from reference TRBV18 and TRBJ2-4): NAGVMQNPRHLVRRRGQEARLRCSPMKGHSHVYWYRQLPEEGLKFMVYLQKENIIDESGMPKERFSAEFPKEGPSILRIQQVVRGDSAAYFCASSPANLAKNIQYFGAGTRLSVL.

The chain combines TRBV7-3 with TRBJ2-3; D is undetermined. Germline-derived CDR1 and CDR2 are SGHTA and FQGTGA. The CDR3 consists of 15 residues. V gave up 3 bases and J gave up 3 bases, with 13 bases separating them. The CDR3 loop is CASSLGAGYTDTQYF. The CDR3 DNA reads as TGTGCCAGCAGCTTGGGTGCAGGCTATACAGATACGCAGTATTTT.

The V gene is TRBV6-5, the J gene TRBJ2-1; no reliable D call. Trimming removed 6 bases from V and 7 bases from J, with 19 bases in between. Germline V gene sequence: CDR1 MNHEY, CDR2 SVGAGI. The CDR3 loop spans 15 amino acids. The CDR3 is CASSYISGPENEQFF. The CDR3 DNA sequence: TGTGCCAGCAGCTACATTTCCGGTCCCGAGAATGAGCAGTTCTTC.

The V and J genes are TRBV30 and TRBJ2-7, with D possibly being TRBD2 (5 bases). V was clipped by 3 bases and J by 3 bases, with 18 bases between them. The V gene's germline CDR1 is GTSNPN and CDR2 SVGIG (reference sequence). The CDR3 runs to 15 residues. The CDR3 nucleotides read TGTGCCTGGAGCATTCGGGAATTTGGTTTCTACGAGCAGTACTTC. Translation gives CAWSIREFGFYEQYF.

This chain uses TRBV7-6 with TRBJ2-7, with TRBD1 matching 7 bases. The CDR3 runs to 13 residues. The junction had 3 bases not matched to a gene; V was cut back by 1 base and J by 6 bases. Germline CDR1 is SGHVS and CDR2 is FNYEAQ. The CDR3 nucleotides read TGTGCCAGCAGCTTAGGACAGGGTACCGAGCAGTACTTC. Translation: CASSLGQGTEQYF.

The chain joins TRBV10-3 to TRBJ1-1; D is possibly TRBD1 (5 bases). The CDR3 length is 14 residues. CDR1 and CDR2 from the germline V gene are ENHRY and SYGVKD. The V end lost 1 base, the J end lost 0 bases, and 6 bases lay between the germline ends. CDR3 DNA sequence: TGTGCCATCAGTGAGTGGGGGATGAACACTGAAGCTTTCTTT. Translating it yields CAISEWGMNTEAFF.

The chain is built from TRBV19 and TRBJ2-1, with D possibly TRBD1 on 5 matching bases. The V gene lost 4 bases and the J gene lost 4 bases, with 14 bases spanning the gap. Per germline, CDR1 LNHDA and CDR2 SQIVND (reference sequence). The CDR3 extends over 15 amino acids. The CDR3 loop is CASSSTGYYYNEQFF. The DNA of the CDR3 is TGTGCCAGTAGTAGTACAGGCTACTATTACAATGAGCAGTTCTTC.

The chain joins TRBV27 to TRBJ2-7, with D possibly TRBD2 on 6 matching bases. Germline CDR1 MNHEY, CDR2 SMNVEV (reference sequence). Trimming removed 4 bases at V and 3 bases at J, with 16 bases between. The CDR3 has 15 residues. The CDR3 loop is CASSSAGTDYYEQYF. CDR3 nucleotide sequence: TGTGCCAGCAGTTCGGCCGGGACGGACTACTACGAGCAGTACTTC.

Note on this clone: The identical CDR3 is also encoded by other nucleotide sequences in the sample. The rearrangement uses TRBV7-9 and TRBJ2-7, with a weak D call TRBD1 (6 bases). CDR3 length: 14 residues. Germline V gene lookup returns CDR1 SEHNR and CDR2 FQNEAQ (reference sequence). Trimming removed 7 bases from V and 2 bases from J, with 15 bases in between. The CDR3 sequence is CASTLTGQTYEQYF. The CDR3 coding sequence is TGTGCCAGCACCCTAACAGGGCAGACCTACGAGCAGTACTTC.

The CDR3 region is CASSRGSGGLLAKNIQYF. The CDR3 DNA sequence: TGTGCCAGCAGCCGGGGCAGCGGGGGCCTGCTAGCCAAAAACATTCAGTACTTC. The gene calls are TRBV7-2 and TRBJ2-4; 8 nucleotides align to TRBD2. The CDR3 loop spans 18 amino acids. The junction had 12 bases not matched to a gene; V was cut back by 5 bases and J by 0 bases. The V gene's germline CDR1 is SGHTA and CDR2 FQGNSA.

This chain's CDR3 is CASSLDFGARSPLHF. DNA for the CDR3: TGTGCCAGCAGCTTGGATTTTGGGGCCCGATCACCCCTCCACTTT. The rearrangement links TRBV5-4 to TRBJ1-6, with D maybe TRBD1 (5 bases). Per germline, CDR1 SGHNT and CDR2 YYREEE (reference sequence). The CDR3 consists of 15 residues. V lost 0 bases and J lost 10, with 14 bases in between.

The chain is built from TRBV5-1 and TRBJ2-7; 8 positions match TRBD1. Germline V CDR1 and CDR2: SGHRS, YFSETQ. CDR3 length: 16 amino acids. J was trimmed by 0 bases and V by 2 bases; bases with no gene match: 7. As DNA, the CDR3 is TGCGCCAGCAGCTTCCCTAGGACAGGGCCCTCCTACGAGCAGTACTTC. Translated, it gives CASSFPRTGPSYEQYF.

The CDR3 sequence is CAISKIPGQLGEKLFF. For the CDR3, the DNA is TGTGCCATCAGTAAAATTCCGGGACAGCTAGGTGAAAAACTGTTTTTT. The rearrangement links TRBV10-3 to TRBJ1-4; 7 nucleotides agree with TRBD1. Germline V gene data show CDR1 as ENHRY and CDR2 as SYGVKD. The length of the CDR3 is 16 residues. V shed 5 bases and J 7 bases; nucleotides not matched to a gene: 13.

The chain links TRBV7-3 to TRBJ2-1; TRBD2 aligns across 7 bases. V trimming: 3 bases; J trimming: 10 bases; junction bases outside the gene matches: 6. Germline V lookup: CDR1 SGHTA, CDR2 FQGTGA. The CDR3 totals 13 residues. Written as DNA, the CDR3 is TGTGCCAGCAGCTTGGGAGGGGAGGCAGAGCAGTTCTTC. It encodes CASSLGGEAEQFF.

The chain combines TRBV18 with TRBJ1-5; the D is unclear. The CDR3 is 14 amino acids. CDR1 is KGHSH, CDR2 LQKENI, per germline. V was pared by 4 bases and J by 0 bases, with 7 bases between. For the CDR3, the DNA is TGTGCCAGCTCACGGGAGGGTAGCAATCAGCCCCAGCATTTT. The encoded protein is CASSREGSNQPQHF.

The J gene is TRBJ2-7, the V gene TRBV12-5, with D perhaps TRBD1 or TRBD2 (5 bases each). CDR1 is LGHNT, CDR2 FRNRAP, per germline. The V and J ends lost 6 bases and 2 bases respectively, with 11 bases between them. This CDR3 has 13 residues. The CDR3 sequence is CASGGDGTYEQYF. The DNA of the CDR3 is TGTGCTAGTGGGGGGGACGGAACCTACGAGCAGTACTTC.